The 8 T cell receptor beta chains presented below share a single source sample, sequenced in a study of OX40 agonist ivuxolimab in advanced cancers. Here immunoSEQ multiplex PCR was the method, and the copy in TCRdb shows in-frame clones only, minus some. The sample lists around 95,000 clones; more than 85% were seen once. The sequenced sample was CD4+ or CD8+ T cells sorted from blood, obtained in a trial of the OX40 agonist ivuxolimab. The origin of the receptors is an adult with an advanced solid tumor such as melanoma, head and neck, liver or kidney cancer.

J is TRBJ1-4 and V is TRBV19; D is unclear. Trimming took 2 bases from V and 8 from J, leaving 12 bases between them. Per the germline V gene, CDR1 is LNHDA and CDR2 is SQIVND (reference sequence). The length of the CDR3 is 14 residues. The CDR3 protein is CASSIRLTGEKLFF. The CDR3 nucleotides are TGTGCCAGTAGTATAAGACTGACGGGAGAAAAACTGTTTTTT.

This clone was observed once. The gene calls are TRBV18 and TRBJ2-3; perhaps TRBD1 as D (5 bases). The germline CDR1 and CDR2 sequences are KGHSH and LQKENI. This CDR3 has 16 amino acids. The V end lost 4 bases, the J end lost 7 bases, and 21 bases lay between the germline ends. The CDR3 nucleotides read TGTGCCAGCTCACAGAACGTAGGGGCTGAAATTAATACGCAGTATTTT. Translating it yields CASSQNVGAEINTQYF.

In its sample, this clone was seen once. The rearrangement joins TRBV6-1 to TRBJ1-5; D ambiguous. V dropped 5 bases and J dropped 3 bases, with 8 bases sitting between them. There are 13 residues in the CDR3. Germline V gene lookup returns CDR1 MNHNS and CDR2 SASEGT. CDR3 residues: CASSSRDNQPQHF. Here the CDR3 DNA reads TGTGCCAGCAGTTCTAGGGACAATCAGCCCCAGCATTTT.

This clone was found once. This chain links TRBV2 with TRBJ1-5, with 7 bases lining up with TRBD1. Looked up from germline, CDR1 is SNHLY and CDR2 is FYNNEI. Trimming cost V 8 bases and J 4 bases; bases outside gene matches: 8. CDR3 length: 14 amino acids. The CDR3 nucleotides read TGTGCCAGCGGCGACAGGGCGAGAAATCAGCCCCAGCATTTT. Protein sequence: CASGDRARNQPQHF.

The chain links TRBV28 to TRBJ2-7, with a possible D match to TRBD2 (5 bases). The CDR3 extends over 13 amino acids. Germline assignment: CDR1 MDHEN and CDR2 SYDVKM. With 8 bases removed from V and 5 bases from J, the gap between germline ends came to 16 bases. The CDR3 DNA reads TGTGCCAGCGAATCGAGGGTCGAGGACGAGCAGTACTTC. Protein: CASESRVEDEQYF.

J is TRBJ2-3 and V is TRBV19; D unresolved. From germline, CDR1 is LNHDA and CDR2 SQIVND (reference sequence). CDR3 size: 13 residues. V was cut by 3 bases and J by 6 bases, with 10 bases left in between. The CDR3 nucleotides read TGTGCCAGTAGTATCCTTTACCCGGATACGCAGTATTTT. It codes for CASSILYPDTQYF.

This clone came up a few times. CDR3 sequence: CASSPHSMSNEQFF. In DNA form, the CDR3 reads TGTGCCAGCAGCCCCCACTCAATGTCCAATGAGCAGTTCTTC. This rearrangement joins TRBV7-3 to TRBJ2-1; D remains ambiguous. Germline V gives CDR1 SGHTA, CDR2 FQGTGA. Trimming stripped 5 bases from V and 6 bases from J, with 14 bases between. This CDR3 contains 14 residues.

This sequence joins TRBV25-1 and TRBJ2-1; 8 positions match TRBD2. V gave up 5 bases and J gave up 5 bases; unmatched junction bases: 8. CDR3 size: 15 residues. Germline V gene lookup returns CDR1 MGHDK and CDR2 SYGVNS. The CDR3 region has the DNA TGTGCCAGCAGTCCGAGCGGGGGTTCGAACAATGAGCAGTTCTTC. Its translation is CASSPSGGSNNEQFF. Combining the CDR3 with reference TRBV25-1 and TRBJ2-1 gives the whole variable domain EADIYQTPRYLVIGTGKKITLECSQTMGHDKMYWYQQDPGMELHLIHYSYGVNSTEKGDLSSESTVSRIRTEHFPLTLESARPSHTSQYLCASSPSGGSNNEQFFGPGTRLTVL.